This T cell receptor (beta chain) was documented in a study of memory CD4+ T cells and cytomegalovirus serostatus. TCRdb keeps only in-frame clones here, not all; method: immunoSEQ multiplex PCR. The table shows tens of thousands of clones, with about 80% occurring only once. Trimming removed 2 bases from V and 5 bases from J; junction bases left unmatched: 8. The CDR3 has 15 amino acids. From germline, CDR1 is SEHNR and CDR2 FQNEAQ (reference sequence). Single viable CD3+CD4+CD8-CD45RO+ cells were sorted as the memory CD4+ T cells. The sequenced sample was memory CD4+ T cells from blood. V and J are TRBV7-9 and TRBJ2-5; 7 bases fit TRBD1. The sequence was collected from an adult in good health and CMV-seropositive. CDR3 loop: CASSLLAGGSETQYF. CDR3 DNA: TGTGCCAGCAGCTTATTGGCAGGGGGATCTGAGACCCAGTACTTC.